These 23 T cell receptor beta chains were sequenced from one sample in a study of cytomegalovirus exposure and HLA in healthy donors. Vbeta (60) and Jbeta (13) primers were used in the PCR. Sequencing used immunoSEQ multiplex PCR; TCRdb keeps in-frame clones, though not all of them. The sample has about 130,000 clones; around 75% are singletons. Sequences were obtained from PBMCs. The receptors here all came from a man younger than 40 in good health and CMV-seronegative.

This clone was found once. CDR3 nucleotides: TGCGCCAGCAGAGAGACAGCCGCGAACACCGGGGAGCTGTTTTTT. Its protein product is CASRETAANTGELFF. The rearrangement joins TRBV5-1 to TRBJ2-2; a weak D match, TRBD1 (5 bases). Germline CDR1 is SGHRS and CDR2 is YFSETQ. CDR3 size: 15 residues. Trimming cost V 5 bases and J 0 bases, with 11 bases left between them.

This clone showed up just once. This chain links TRBV7-2 with TRBJ2-5, with 9 bases matching TRBD1. J lost 4 bases, V lost 7 bases, and 4 bases had no gene match. This CDR3 spans 13 amino acids. Germline-derived CDR1 and CDR2 are SGHTA and FQGNSA. The CDR3 nucleotides are TGTGCCAGCAAGACAGGGGGTTCAGAGACCCAGTACTTC. It encodes CASKTGGSETQYF.

This clone was seen a few times. This rearrangement joins TRBV14 to TRBJ2-1; D might be TRBD1 (6 bases). There are 15 residues in the CDR3. Germline-derived CDR1 and CDR2 are SGHDN and FVKESK. V was clipped by 3 bases and J by 4 bases, with 13 bases between them. The CDR3 DNA reads TGTGCCAGCAGCCAGATGAGGGGGTTGTACAATGAGCAGTTCTTC. Its translation: CASSQMRGLYNEQFF.

This clone appeared a few times. This sequence joins TRBV5-1 and TRBJ2-1; D unresolved. The CDR3 sequence is 14 residues long. The ends were cut back, 0 bases at V and 6 bases at J, with 10 bases in the middle. Germline V gives CDR1 SGHRS, CDR2 YFSETQ. In nucleotides, the CDR3 is TGCGCCAGCAGCTTGGTTACAGAAACCAATGAGCAGTTCTTC. It yields the protein CASSLVTETNEQFF.

The rearrangement uses TRBV28 and TRBJ1-1; 7 positions match TRBD1. The trim removed 7 bases at V and 3 bases at J, leaving 8 bases unmatched. The CDR3 consists of 14 residues. The germline gives CDR1 MDHEN, CDR2 SYDVKM. CDR3 coding DNA: TGTGCCAGCATTGTCGGGACAGAACACACTGAAGCTTTCTTT. Its translation is CASIVGTEHTEAFF. Together with reference TRBV28 and TRBJ1-1, the CDR3 gives the full variable domain: DVKVTQSSRYLVKRTGEKVFLECVQDMDHENMFWYRQDPGLGLRLIYFSYDVKMKEKGDIPEGYSVSREKKERFSLILESASTNQTSMYLCASIVGTEHTEAFFGQGTRLTVV.

The CDR3 DNA is TGTGCCAGCAGCTTACTGGGGACTAGCACAGATACGCAGTATTTT. This gives the protein CASSLLGTSTDTQYF. The chain joins TRBV7-2 to TRBJ2-3, with a weak D call TRBD2 (6 bases). V was shortened by 2 bases and J by 0 bases, with 9 bases between the two germline ends. The CDR3 is 15 amino acids. The germline V gene encodes CDR1 SGHTA and CDR2 FQGNSA.

CDR3 nucleotide sequence: TGTGCCAGCTCCCCAATGACAGGGGCGAACACTGAAGCTTTCTTT. Its translation is CASSPMTGANTEAFF. The chain joins TRBV18 to TRBJ1-1, with 8 bases aligning to TRBD1. V was clipped by 6 bases and J by 1 base; unmatched bases: 7. The CDR3 runs 15 residues. Germline V CDR1 and CDR2: KGHSH, LQKENI.

The J gene is TRBJ1-2, the V gene TRBV4-3; D is perhaps TRBD1 (5 bases). V shed 1 base and J shed 2 bases, with 11 bases lying between them. Looked up from germline, CDR1 is LGHNA and CDR2 is YSLEER. This CDR3 is 15 amino acids long. The CDR3 nucleotides read TGCGCCAGCAGCCAAGGGGCGGGGACGAACTATGGCTACACCTTC. Translated: CASSQGAGTNYGYTF.

Remarks on this clone: Mismatch with germline at one junction end may stem from a read error. This CDR3 reads CASSLDGSGDTEASF. As DNA, the CDR3 is TGTGCCAGCAGCTTGGACGGCAGTGGGGACACTGAAGCTTCCTTT. The chain is built from TRBV5-6 and TRBJ1-1; D might be TRBD1 (6 bases). CDR1 and CDR2 from the germline V gene are SGHDT and YYEEEE. There are 15 residues in the CDR3.

The gene calls are TRBV28 and TRBJ1-5; a weak D match, TRBD1 (6 bases). The CDR3 has 14 residues. Germline-derived CDR1 and CDR2 are MDHEN and SYDVKM. Trimming pared 5 bases from V and 7 bases from J, leaving 15 bases between. As DNA, the CDR3 is TGTGCCAGCAGTGTAACAGGGAGAAGACAGCCCCAGCATTTT. This encodes CASSVTGRRQPQHF.

This chain connects TRBV7-2 to TRBJ1-1, with 7 bases that match TRBD1. Trimming removed 2 bases from V and 3 bases from J; junction bases left unmatched: 3. CDR3 size: 14 residues. CDR1 SGHTA and CDR2 FQGNSA come from the germline V gene. CDR3 residues: CASSLRQGDTEAFF. CDR3 nucleotide sequence: TGTGCCAGCAGCTTAAGGCAGGGGGACACTGAAGCTTTCTTT.

This sequence joins TRBV14 and TRBJ2-5, with D possibly being TRBD2 (6 bases). The germline V gene encodes CDR1 SGHDN and CDR2 FVKESK. The CDR3 has 14 residues. V dropped 0 bases and J dropped 6 bases, with 11 bases sitting between them. The chain's CDR3 is CASSQDLSGKTQYF. The CDR3 nucleotides read TGTGCCAGCAGCCAAGATCTTAGCGGAAAGACCCAGTACTTC.

This chain uses TRBV19 with TRBJ1-2; D is uncertain. V gave up 5 bases and J gave up 2 bases, with 6 bases separating them. There are 12 residues in the CDR3. Germline CDR1 reads LNHDA; CDR2 reads SQIVND (reference sequence). The CDR3 is CASSRQNYGYTF. The CDR3 bases are TGTGCCAGTAGTCGACAAAACTATGGCTACACCTTC.

Only a few counts were recorded for this clone. The CDR3 coding sequence is TGCGCCAGCAGCGCGATAGGGACAGCCGGGGAGCTGTTTTTT. Protein product: CASSAIGTAGELFF. The chain is built from TRBV5-1 and TRBJ2-2; 7 nucleotides align to TRBD1. The junction had 6 bases not matched to a gene; V was cut back by 4 bases and J by 6 bases. Germline V CDR1 and CDR2: SGHRS, YFSETQ. This CDR3 has 14 amino acids.

This sequence joins TRBV5-1 and TRBJ2-7, with 8 bases matching TRBD1. The CDR3 is 16 residues long. After removal of 0 bases from V and 6 bases from J, the junction contained 11 bases not matched to a gene. Germline CDR1 reads SGHRS; CDR2 reads YFSETQ. This chain's CDR3 is CASSLVAGQGYGEQYF. The DNA of the CDR3 is TGCGCCAGCAGCTTGGTGGCCGGACAGGGTTATGGCGAGCAGTACTTC.

The rearrangement links TRBV4-3 to TRBJ1-2, with D perhaps TRBD1 (5 bases). Germline CDR1 and CDR2: LGHNA and YSLEER. The CDR3 extends over 15 amino acids. V shed 0 bases and J shed 1 base, with 9 bases lying between them. As DNA, the CDR3 is TGCGCCAGCAGCCAAGAGGGGGGAAGTAACTATGGCTACACCTTC. It encodes CASSQEGGSNYGYTF.

The genes are TRBV7-9 and TRBJ2-5, with TRBD2 matching 9 bases. J gave up 14 bases and V 1 base, and 17 bases lay outside the gene matches. The CDR3 loop spans 16 amino acids. Germline V lookup: CDR1 SEHNR, CDR2 FQNEAQ (reference sequence). The chain's CDR3 is CASSLEGGGRANQAYF. In DNA, the CDR3 is TGTGCCAGCAGCTTAGAGGGGGGCGGGAGGGCCAATCAAGCTTACTTC.

This clone has only one observation. The chain combines TRBV30 with TRBJ2-3, with TRBD2 as a possible D gene (5 bases). CDR3 length: 14 residues. Trimming removed 2 bases from V and 4 bases from J, with 13 bases in between. CDR1 and CDR2 from the germline V gene are GTSNPN and SVGIG (reference sequence). DNA of the CDR3: TGTGCCTGGAGTAGGGTGTCCGGGGCAGATACGCAGTATTTT. This encodes CAWSRVSGADTQYF.

This chain joins TRBV5-6 and TRBJ2-3; 10 bases agree with TRBD2. V lost 0 bases, J lost 6 bases, and 4 bases stayed unmatched. CDR1 is SGHDT and CDR2 is YYEEEE in the germline V gene. CDR3 length: 15 amino acids. CDR3 bases: TGTGCCAGCAGCTTGGAGGCTAGCGGGAGTGATACGCAGTATTTT. Encoded protein: CASSLEASGSDTQYF.

The rearrangement joins TRBV5-4 to TRBJ2-1; D is possibly TRBD1 (6 bases). This CDR3 spans 14 amino acids. V was trimmed by 2 bases and J by 13 bases, leaving 19 bases between them. CDR1 and CDR2 from the germline V gene are SGHNT and YYREEE (reference sequence). CDR3 nucleotide sequence: TGTGCCAGCAGCTTAGAGGCCCAGGGGCGGACACAGTTCTTC. It translates to CASSLEAQGRTQFF.

The chain links TRBV27 to TRBJ1-5; weak D call: TRBD1 (5 bases). V shed 2 bases and J shed 7 bases, with 12 bases lying between them. CDR3 length equals 14 residues. CDR1 is MNHEY, CDR2 SMNVEV, per germline (reference sequence). CDR3 nucleotide sequence: TGTGCCAGCAGTTTAGTAGGGGTGGGCCAGCCCCAGCATTTT. It codes for CASSLVGVGQPQHF.

The chain recombines TRBV5-1 with TRBJ2-1; 7 bases are shared with TRBD1. J gave up 3 bases and V 4 bases, and 19 bases lay outside the gene matches. CDR1 SGHRS and CDR2 YFSETQ come from the germline V gene. This CDR3 is built from 19 residues. In nucleotides, the CDR3 is TGCGCCAGCAGCCTTCTCGGACAGGCGACTCGCAACCACTACAATGAGCAGTTCTTC. Its protein product is CASSLLGQATRNHYNEQFF.

The chain has TRBV6-6 and TRBJ2-7; 8 bases are a match to TRBD1. Germline CDR1 reads MNHNY; CDR2 reads SVGAGI (reference sequence). The CDR3 sequence is 13 residues long. V shed 11 bases and J 0 bases; nucleotides not matched to a gene: 6. The CDR3 here is CAVSGQGSYEQYF. DNA of the CDR3: TGTGCCGTGAGCGGACAGGGCTCCTACGAGCAGTACTTC.